What follows are 19 T cell receptor beta chains derived from one specimen sequenced in a study of spatial heterogeneity in lung cancer. Study results and caveats: It was found that expanded intratumoral alpha and beta TCR counts tracked tumor mutation counts.

Described time point: sample taken at primary tumor resection. For these TCRs, the target antigens are not known. MiXCR, applied by TCRdb to the 5' RACE reads, yields one record per CDR3 protein. Among about 5,000 distinct CDR3 sequences listed, about an eighth were seen once. This specimen was lung tumor tissue, taken at surgery. These receptors were taken from a female donor with early-stage non-small cell lung cancer.

The chain has TRBV18 and TRBJ2-1; 7 nucleotides agree with TRBD1. V shed 3 bases and J 6 bases; nucleotides not matched to a gene: 5. The CDR3 has 14 residues. Germline V CDR1 and CDR2: KGHSH, LQKENI. This CDR3 is CASSPGTASNEQFF. The CDR3 coding sequence is TGTGCCAGCTCACCCGGGACAGCCTCCAATGAGCAGTTCTTC.

By sample share, this clonotype is medium-sized. The chain links TRBV7-9 to TRBJ2-1, with D unresolved. This CDR3 is 12 amino acids long. The V and J ends lost 1 base and 8 bases respectively, with 6 bases between them. Germline lookup yields CDR1 SEHNR and CDR2 FQNEAQ (reference sequence). CDR3 residues: CASSLGSDEQFF. In DNA form, the CDR3 reads TGTGCCAGCAGCTTAGGGAGCGATGAGCAGTTCTTC. The whole variable domain, filled in from reference TRBV7-9 and TRBJ2-1, reads DTGVSQNPRHKITKRGQNVTFRCDPISEHNRLYWYRQTLGQGPEFLTYFQNEAQLEKSRLLSDRFSAERPKGSFSTLEIQRTEQGDSAMYLCASSLGSDEQFFGPGTRLTVL.

This clonotype was seen ten or more times. The CDR3 DNA reads TGTGCCACCAGTGATGTGGGGCTTCAGCCCCAGCATTTT. It translates to CATSDVGLQPQHF. The rearrangement joins TRBV24-1 to TRBJ1-5, with a possible D match to TRBD1 (5 bases). The germline V gene has CDR1 KGHDR and CDR2 SFDVKD. Trimming left V 3 bases short and J 6 bases short, with 8 bases between. The CDR3 is 13 amino acids.

By frequency in the sample, this clonotype is medium-sized (0.01 to 0.1%). This chain connects TRBV9 to TRBJ1-1; 8 bases agree with TRBD1. J gave up 4 bases and V 7 bases, and 6 bases lay outside the gene matches. Germline V CDR1 and CDR2: SGDLS, YYNGEE. CDR3 length: 13 amino acids. The CDR3 DNA reads TGTGCCAGCTCTCGGACAGGGCGCACTGAAGCTTTCTTT. Its protein is CASSRTGRTEAFF.

The genes are TRBV5-6 and TRBJ2-1, with a weak D call TRBD2 (5 bases). V lost 4 bases to trimming and J lost 8 bases, with 13 bases between them. Germline V gene data show CDR1 as SGHDT and CDR2 as YYEEEE. The length of the CDR3 is 13 residues. CDR3 sequence (DNA): TGTGCCAGCAGCCTACTTTTGAGGGATGAGCAGTTCTTC. This encodes CASSLLLRDEQFF.

Sample share makes this clonotype medium-sized. V usage is TRBV30 and J usage is TRBJ1-1; D might be TRBD1 (5 bases). The V end was cut by 7 bases, the J end by 4 bases, with 16 bases between. CDR1 GTSNPN and CDR2 SVGIG come from the germline V gene (reference sequence). There are 13 residues in the CDR3. The CDR3 region is CASPGEGSTEAFF. CDR3 nucleotide sequence: TGTGCCTCCCCCGGGGAGGGGAGCACTGAAGCTTTCTTT.

This clonotype was counted many times. An end of the junction differs from the germline gene, which may be a read error. The chain recombines TRBV29-1 with TRBJ2-5, with D hard to call. CDR3 length: 8 residues. The germline V gene has CDR1 SQVTM and CDR2 ANQGSEA. Here the CDR3 reads CSVSPGHF. CDR3 DNA sequence: TGCAGCGTCAGTCCTGGGCACTTC.

This clonotype was observed many times. This chain links TRBV6-6 with TRBJ2-2; 8 nucleotides match TRBD2. The V gene end was trimmed by 6 bases and the J gene end by 7 bases; junction bases not matched to a gene: 4. Germline V gene sequence: CDR1 MNHNY, CDR2 SVGAGI (reference sequence). The CDR3 sequence is 13 residues long. The CDR3 loop is CASSGGAIGELFF. CDR3 nucleotide sequence: TGTGCCAGCAGCGGGGGGGCCATCGGGGAGCTGTTTTTT.

The sample holds many counts of this clonotype. V usage is TRBV12-3 or TRBV12-4 and J usage is TRBJ2-7; D perhaps matches TRBD1 (6 bases). V gave up 6 bases and J gave up 0 bases, with 12 bases separating them. The CDR3 sequence is 14 residues long. CDR3: CASSPGQFSYEQYF. CDR3 nucleotides: TGTGCCAGCAGCCCCGGACAGTTCTCCTACGAGCAGTACTTC.

This clonotype ranks as medium-sized. V usage is TRBV28 and J usage is TRBJ2-1; TRBD1 is a possible D gene (6 bases). V lost 4 bases, J lost 4 bases, and 14 bases lay in between. The germline gives CDR1 MDHEN, CDR2 SYDVKM. CDR3 size: 15 residues. The CDR3: CASSSPTGPYNEQFF. CDR3 DNA: TGTGCCAGCAGTTCCCCGACAGGACCGTACAATGAGCAGTTCTTC.

Ten or more counts support this clonotype. The chain couples TRBV7-8 to TRBJ2-7; D tentatively reads TRBD1 or TRBD2 (6 bases each). CDR3 length: 13 residues. Trimming pared 1 base from V and 5 bases from J, leaving 9 bases between. The germline CDR1 and CDR2 sequences are SGHVS and FQNEAQ. CDR3 sequence reads: CASSLGGADEQYF. CDR3 sequence (DNA): TGTGCCAGCAGCTTAGGGGGGGCGGACGAGCAGTACTTC.

This clonotype was observed at least ten times. The chain recombines TRBV5-6 with TRBJ2-3; D unresolved. With 3 bases removed from V and 5 bases from J, the gap between germline ends came to 7 bases. CDR3 length: 12 residues. Germline assignment: CDR1 SGHDT and CDR2 YYEEEE. In DNA, the CDR3 is TGTGCCAGCAGCTGGGTAGGAGATACGCAGTATTTT. Protein product: CASSWVGDTQYF.

This clonotype was detected a few times. The chain has TRBV29-1 and TRBJ2-7; the D call may be TRBD1 or TRBD2 (6 bases each). The CDR3 runs to 13 residues. Germline V lookup: CDR1 SQVTM, CDR2 ANQGSEA. Trimming removed 7 bases at V and 6 bases at J, with 19 bases between. CDR3 nucleotides: TGCAGCGCCGGACGCCGAGGAGGGGGCGAGCAGTACTTC. Amino acids: CSAGRRGGGEQYF.

This clonotype qualifies as medium-sized. The V and J genes are TRBV30 and TRBJ1-1, with D perhaps TRBD1 (6 bases). In germline, CDR1 is GTSNPN, CDR2 SVGIG (reference sequence). CDR3 size: 13 residues. CDR3: CAILLRGAAEAFF. CDR3 sequence (DNA): TGTGCTATTCTCTTGAGGGGGGCAGCTGAAGCTTTCTTT.

This clonotype was recorded many times. The chain has TRBV7-2 and TRBJ2-3; D tentatively reads TRBD1 or TRBD2 (5 bases each). Germline V gene lookup returns CDR1 SGHTA and CDR2 FQGNSA. The CDR3 has 12 residues. V lost 5 bases and J lost 9, with 12 bases in between. CDR3 in amino acids: CASSGGRTTQYF. CDR3 coding DNA: TGTGCCAGCAGCGGGGGACGGACAACGCAGTATTTT.

The chain carries TRBV5-1 and TRBJ1-1; a possible D gene is TRBD1 (6 bases). Deletions cut 4 bases from V and 11 bases from J, with 15 bases between. Germline V gives CDR1 SGHRS, CDR2 YFSETQ. The CDR3 runs 12 residues. CDR3 sequence (DNA): TGCGCCAGCAGCCGGGGGCTAGGTGGTGCTTTCTTT. Its translation is CASSRGLGGAFF.

The sample holds many counts of this clonotype. V usage is TRBV15 and J usage is TRBJ2-5, with D possibly being TRBD1 (5 bases). The length of the CDR3 is 14 residues. Per the germline V gene, CDR1 is LNHNV and CDR2 is YYDKDF (reference sequence). V lost 1 base and J 4 bases, leaving 10 bases between the germline ends. CDR3 in amino acids: CATSRGAGRETQYF. The CDR3, as DNA: TGTGCCACCAGCAGAGGGGCAGGGCGAGAGACCCAGTACTTC.

By proportion, this clonotype is medium-sized (0.01 to 0.1%). This chain links TRBV2 with TRBJ2-5; no definite D call. Trimming shortened V by 7 bases and J by 3 bases, and 6 bases separated the two germline ends. The V gene's germline CDR1 is SNHLY and CDR2 FYNNEI. This CDR3 has 11 residues. CDR3 nucleotides: TGTGCCAGCAAGGCAGAAGAGACCCAGTACTTC. Its translation: CASKAEETQYF.

By its share, this clonotype is medium-sized. The gene calls are TRBV7-9 and TRBJ1-1; the D gene is possibly TRBD1 (5 bases). The V end lost 5 bases, the J end lost 4 bases, and 17 bases lay between the germline ends. The CDR3 covers 15 residues. Germline lookup yields CDR1 SEHNR and CDR2 FQNEAQ (reference sequence). The CDR3 here is CASSPEGMGGTEAFF. As DNA, the CDR3 is TGTGCCAGCAGCCCAGAAGGTATGGGGGGCACTGAAGCTTTCTTT.